The clone carrying this T cell receptor (beta chain) was observed a handful of times. Its specificity is unknown. Sequencing used immunoSEQ multiplex PCR; TCRdb keeps in-frame clones, though not all of them. The sample consists of roughly 86,000 clones, about 87% of them appearing once. The record originates from a study of OX40 agonist ivuxolimab in advanced cancers. Study conclusions and caveats: The antigens recognized by the expanded peripheral T cells, that is their antigen specificity, were not determined. Expanded clones were, on average, more numerous in CD8+ T cells than in CD4+.

Between the trimmed V and J ends, which lost 3 bases and 2 bases, there was a span of 8 bases. Germline CDR1 GTSNPN, CDR2 SVGIG (reference sequence). This CDR3 contains 13 residues. The V gene is TRBV30, the J gene TRBJ1-5, with a tentative D call TRBD1 (5 bases). The sequence came from an adult with an advanced solid tumor such as melanoma, head and neck, liver or kidney cancer. The starting material was CD4+ or CD8+ T cells sorted from blood, obtained in a trial of the OX40 agonist ivuxolimab. The DNA of the CDR3 is TGTGCCTGGAGGGGGCTTGGCAATCAGCCCCAGCATTTT. This encodes CAWRGLGNQPQHF.